This TCR beta chain was obtained from a study of Ad26.COV2.S vaccination and SARS-CoV-2 variants. For the study at large: In the study, Ad26.COV2.S was injected intramuscularly once, or twice 56 days apart. Notes on the study in general: Measures of TCR breadth and depth may have fallen short of total T cell responses.

The germline V and J ends were trimmed by 1 base and 3 bases, with 16 bases remaining between them. This CDR3 contains 16 residues. Per the germline V gene, CDR1 is SEHNR and CDR2 is FQNEAQ (reference sequence). Regarding this clone: Its specificity is not known.

Sequencing used immunoSEQ multiplex PCR; TCRdb keeps in-frame clones, though not all of them. The repertoire consists of about 410,000 clones, with 92% occurring once and the leading ten covering 1.5% to 2%. As for treatment: some 20 received Ad26.COV2.S at low or high dose, single or two shots; about five received placebo; per-sample allocation not given. Repertoires come from day 63 after the first vaccine or placebo injection. J is TRBJ2-7 and V is TRBV7-9; no reliable D call. The starting material was peripheral blood, obtained in a trial of Ad26.COV2.S vaccine versus placebo. The sequence was collected from a person between 18 and 65 years old who received the Ad26.COV2.S COVID-19 vaccine or a placebo. As DNA, the CDR3 is TGTGCCAGCAGCTTAGGGGCGCCTACTCCGAACTACGAGCAGTACTTC. Protein: CASSLGAPTPNYEQYF.